This TCR beta chain was obtained from a study of T cell responses to AZD1222 COVID-19 vaccine. The protocol was immunoSEQ multiplex PCR, while the TCRdb copy is restricted to in-frame clones and leaves out a portion. Among over 110,000 clones, 92% were seen once, and the ten largest hold 3% to 3.5%. The germline V and J ends were trimmed by 4 bases and 7 bases, with 24 bases remaining between them. Germline V CDR1 and CDR2: SGHTA, FQGNSA. The CDR3 extends over 17 amino acids. The sequence came from an adult in good health. Sequenced material: peripheral blood, taken on day 0 of AZD1222 vaccination. This sequence joins TRBV7-2 and TRBJ2-3, with a weak D call TRBD2 (6 bases). The CDR3 DNA reads as TGTGCCAGCAGCTCTCCCGCCGGGACTCCAAACAGAAATACGCAGTATTTT. Translating it yields CASSSPAGTPNRNTQYF.